The 9 T cell receptor beta chains below were found in one sample sequenced in a study of blood T cell repertoires in COVID-19. The data were produced by immunoSEQ multiplex PCR, yet TCRdb's version contains in-frame clones alone and is incomplete. The sample shows 55,000 to 75,000 clones, 85% to 90% of them seen only once. Input material: peripheral blood. These receptors were collected from a man aged 60 to 69 with acute or convalescent COVID-19.

The J gene is TRBJ2-5, the V gene TRBV5-1; D is perhaps TRBD2 (5 bases). Looked up from germline, CDR1 is SGHRS and CDR2 is YFSETQ. Trimming took off 3 bases at V and 4 bases at J, with 13 bases between the two ends. The CDR3 runs to 14 residues. The CDR3 reads CASSSPAVRETQYF. The CDR3 nucleotides are TGCGCCAGCAGCTCACCAGCGGTCCGAGAGACCCAGTACTTC.

J is TRBJ1-1 and V is TRBV19, with 9 bases fitting TRBD1. The CDR3 length is 13 residues. The V and J ends lost 4 bases and 5 bases, in that order; junction bases with no gene match: 2. Per germline, CDR1 LNHDA and CDR2 SQIVND (reference sequence). CDR3 in DNA: TGTGCCAGTAGTACTGGACAGGGGACTGAAGCTTTCTTT. It is translated as CASSTGQGTEAFF. The whole variable domain, remainder taken from reference TRBV19 and TRBJ1-1, is DGGITQSPKYLFRKEGQNVTLSCEQNLNHDAMYWYRQDPGQGLRLIYYSQIVNDFQKGDIAEGYSVSREKKESFPLTVTSAQKNPTAFYLCASSTGQGTEAFFGQGTRLTVV.

The V call is TRBV19, the J call TRBJ1-5; a possible D gene is TRBD1 (6 bases). CDR1 LNHDA and CDR2 SQIVND come from the germline V gene (reference sequence). This CDR3 has 12 residues. V was shortened by 9 bases and J by 7 bases, with 13 bases between the two germline ends. The CDR3 loop reads CASGQFEQPQHF. As DNA, the CDR3 is TGTGCCAGCGGACAGTTCGAGCAGCCCCAGCATTTT.

This clone appeared a single time. The chain joins TRBV6-6 to TRBJ1-5; D perhaps matches TRBD1 (6 bases). The V end lost 5 bases, the J end lost 5 bases, and 22 bases lay between the germline ends. Germline CDR1 and CDR2: MNHNY and SVGAGI (reference sequence). This CDR3 spans 17 amino acids. CDR3 amino acids: CASSPTGGGVVYQPQHF. The DNA for the CDR3 is TGTGCCAGCAGTCCTACGGGGGGCGGGGTAGTTTATCAGCCCCAGCATTTT.

The table lists this clone with a few counts. The V call is TRBV30, the J call TRBJ2-3, with TRBD2 identical over 8 bases. V dropped 2 bases and J dropped 4; count of bases not matched to a gene: 2. The germline V gene has CDR1 GTSNPN and CDR2 SVGIG (reference sequence). The CDR3 has 13 residues. The CDR3 coding sequence is TGTGCCTGGAGTCGGGGGGGGGCAGATACGCAGTATTTT. It encodes CAWSRGGADTQYF. Together with reference TRBV30 and TRBJ2-3, the CDR3 gives the full variable domain: SQTIHQWPATLVQPVGSPLSLECTVEGTSNPNLYWYRQAAGRGLQLLFYSVGIGQISSEVPQNLSASRPQDRQFILSSKKLLLSDSGFYLCAWSRGGADTQYFGPGTRLTVL.

This clone appeared a single time. J is TRBJ1-2 and V is TRBV7-9, with D possibly TRBD1 on 5 matching bases. Germline loops: CDR1 SEHNR, CDR2 FQNEAQ (reference sequence). V was pared by 5 bases and J by 8 bases, with 15 bases between. The CDR3 consists of 13 residues. The CDR3 region has the DNA TGTGCCAGCAGCCCCAGACAGCGCGAAGGCTACACCTTC. Residues: CASSPRQREGYTF.

The CDR3: CASSLGWQSYEQYF. CDR3 DNA: TGTGCCAGCAGCTTAGGGTGGCAGTCCTACGAGCAGTACTTC. The rearrangement links TRBV7-2 to TRBJ2-7; D is undetermined. The CDR3 is 14 residues long. V gave up 1 base and J gave up 1 base, with 8 bases separating them. The germline V gene has CDR1 SGHTA and CDR2 FQGNSA.

The CDR3 loop reads CSVRPGGGEKLFF. In nucleotides, the CDR3 is TGCAGCGTTCGGCCCGGGGGGGGTGAAAAACTGTTTTTT. This rearrangement joins TRBV29-1 to TRBJ1-4; possible D gene TRBD1, 5 bases. CDR1 is SQVTM and CDR2 is ANQGSEA in the germline V gene. The CDR3 runs 13 residues. The ends were cut back, 5 bases at V and 7 bases at J, with 14 bases in the middle.

The chain carries TRBV19 and TRBJ1-5; TRBD1 might be the D (6 bases). The CDR3 has 13 residues. V was shortened by 7 bases and J by 1 base, with 8 bases between the two germline ends. Germline CDR1 and CDR2: LNHDA and SQIVND (reference sequence). CDR3 amino acids: CASTDRSNQPQHF. The DNA of the CDR3 is TGTGCCAGTACGGACAGAAGCAATCAGCCCCAGCATTTT.